Below are 26 T cell receptor beta chains sequenced from a single sample in a study of T cell repertoires in cytomegalovirus infection. TCRdb reprocessed the reads with MiXCR, giving one entry per CDR3 protein. This table has about 740,000 distinct CDR3 sequences, less than 40% appearing once. What was sequenced was PBMCs. These receptors all come from a human donor in good health (CMV status not recorded). Some clones in this sample may be carry-over from other donors' samples.

This clonotype was counted ten times or more. The rearrangement links TRBV7-9 to TRBJ1-3, with D possibly TRBD1 on 5 matching bases. Trimming took 5 bases from V and 0 from J, leaving 14 bases between them. CDR1 SEHNR and CDR2 FQNEAQ come from the germline V gene (reference sequence). The CDR3 is made up of 16 amino acids. CDR3 residues: CASSQEMGHSGNTIYF. CDR3 bases: TGTGCCAGCAGCCAAGAGATGGGGCACTCTGGAAACACCATATATTTT.

The rearrangement joins TRBV6-6 to TRBJ1-2; perhaps TRBD1 as D (5 bases). Germline V CDR1 and CDR2: MNHNY, SVGAGI (reference sequence). Trimming pared 4 bases from V and 4 bases from J, leaving 13 bases between. The CDR3 has 14 amino acids. The CDR3 DNA reads TGTGCCAGCAGTTTGGGGCGACGGATCTATGGCTACACCTTC. Its protein product is CASSLGRRIYGYTF.

This clonotype has ten or more counts. The chain joins TRBV11-2 to TRBJ1-2, with unresolved D. Germline CDR1 reads SGHAT; CDR2 reads FQNNGV. This CDR3 is 13 amino acids long. The ends were cut back, 8 bases at V and 6 bases at J, with 16 bases in the middle. DNA for the CDR3: TGTGCCAGCGCTAGCCCCACGTGGAATGGCTACACCTTC. Its translation is CASASPTWNGYTF.

The chain has TRBV29-1 and TRBJ2-7, with 7 nucleotides matching TRBD2. CDR3 length: 14 amino acids. V dropped 4 bases and J dropped 0; count of bases not matched to a gene: 6. Germline CDR1 reads SQVTM; CDR2 reads ANQGSEA. The CDR3 spells CSVADRDYSYEQYF. The CDR3 coding sequence is TGCAGCGTTGCAGACCGGGACTACTCCTACGAGCAGTACTTC.

This clonotype was observed at least ten times. The chain has TRBV12-3 or TRBV12-4 and TRBJ1-2; D gene ambiguous. The CDR3 totals 11 residues. The V end lost 3 bases, the J end lost 7 bases, and 6 bases lay between the germline ends. In DNA form, the CDR3 reads TGTGCCAGCAGTTTTGGGGTTGGCTACACCTTC. This encodes CASSFGVGYTF.

The chain combines TRBV4-3 with TRBJ2-7, with D perhaps matching TRBD2 (5 bases). Looked up from germline, CDR1 is LGHNA and CDR2 is YSLEER. This CDR3 is built from 14 residues. Trimming took 1 base from V and 7 from J, leaving 14 bases between them. In DNA, the CDR3 is TGCGCCAGCAGCCAAGCAGTACTAACTAGGGAGCAGTACTTC. Translated: CASSQAVLTREQYF.

This clonotype came up many times. The chain combines TRBV7-2 with TRBJ1-4; D unresolved. Trimming cost V 2 bases and J 0 bases, with 7 bases left between them. The germline gives CDR1 SGHTA, CDR2 FQGNSA. This CDR3 is 15 amino acids long. DNA for the CDR3: TGTGCCAGCAGCTTAACGCAGGCAACTAATGAAAAACTGTTTTTT. Amino acids: CASSLTQATNEKLFF. Together with reference TRBV7-2 and TRBJ1-4, the CDR3 gives the full variable domain: GAGVSQSPSNKVTEKGKDVELRCDPISGHTALYWYRQSLGQGLEFLIYFQGNSAPDKSGLPSDRFSAERTGGSVSTLTIQRTQQEDSAVYLCASSLTQATNEKLFFGSGTQLSVL.

Only a few counts were recorded for this clonotype. Here the CDR3 DNA reads TGTGCCAGCAGCGGTGGGGCTGAAGCTTTCTTT. Protein sequence: CASSGGAEAFF. The V gene is TRBV7-8, the J gene TRBJ1-1; D gene ambiguous. The CDR3 runs 11 residues. The germline CDR1 and CDR2 sequences are SGHVS and FQNEAQ. V gave up 5 bases and J gave up 6 bases, with 7 bases separating them. The full variable domain, in which reference TRBV7-8 and TRBJ1-1 provide the parts outside the CDR3, is GAGVSQSPRYKVAKRGQDVALRCDPISGHVSLFWYQQALGQGPEFLTYFQNEAQLDKSGLPSDRFFAERPEGSVSTLKIQRTQQEDSAVYLCASSGGAEAFFGQGTRLTVV.

Details on this clonotype: A read error may be the cause here, since a much bigger clone is one base away. The chain uses TRBV7-8 and TRBJ2-1; 10 nucleotides line up with TRBD1. The CDR3 is made up of 16 amino acids. Germline V gene data show CDR1 as SGHVS and CDR2 as FQNEAQ. For the CDR3, the DNA is TGTTCCAGCAGCTCCCGGACAGGGGGGTCCTACAATGAGCAGTTCTTC. Amino acids: CSSSSRTGGSYNEQFF. The full variable domain, rest sourced from reference TRBV7-8 and TRBJ2-1, is GAGVSQSPRYKVAKRGQDVALRCDPISGHVSLFWYQQALGQGPEFLTYFQNEAQLDKSGLPSDRFFAERPEGSVSTLKIQRTQQEDSAVYLCSSSSRTGGSYNEQFFGPGTRLTVL.

The rearrangement uses TRBV20-1 and TRBJ2-2; tentative D call: TRBD1 (5 bases). This CDR3 has 13 residues. Trimming took 5 bases from V and 6 from J, leaving 13 bases between them. CDR1 and CDR2 (germline): DFQATT, SNEGSKA (reference sequence). The CDR3 sequence: CSASRRVAGELFF. In DNA form, the CDR3 reads TGCAGTGCTTCCCGCAGGGTGGCCGGGGAGCTGTTTTTT.

This chain connects TRBV28 to TRBJ1-1; the match to TRBD1 covers 9 bases. CDR1 and CDR2 (germline): MDHEN, SYDVKM. Unmatched junction bases numbered 7, after V lost 5 bases and J lost 3 bases. The CDR3 sequence is 15 residues long. The CDR3 loop reads CASSESQGAYTEAFF. The CDR3 DNA follows: TGTGCCAGCAGTGAATCACAGGGGGCGTACACTGAAGCTTTCTTT.

The chain couples TRBV28 to TRBJ1-2; no definite D call. The CDR3 is 14 residues long. Trimming left V 5 bases short and J 0 bases short, with 10 bases between. From germline, CDR1 is MDHEN and CDR2 SYDVKM. CDR3 DNA sequence: TGTGCCAGCAGTCTTATTAGGGCTAACTATGGCTACACCTTC. As protein: CASSLIRANYGYTF.

In the case of this clonotype: A much larger clone is a single base away; this may be a read error. This chain connects TRBV6-5 to TRBJ1-5; D is ambiguous. Trimming left V 7 bases short and J 6 bases short, with 13 bases between. This CDR3 has 13 amino acids. CDR1 is MNHEY and CDR2 is SVGAGI in the germline V gene. CDR3 sequence: CASKRSDRQPQHF. The CDR3 DNA sequence: TGTGCCAGCAAACGGTCAGATCGTCAGCCCCAGCATTTT.

Concerning this clonotype: The germline gene is not matched at one end of the junction; a read error may be the cause. V and J are TRBV6-5 and TRBJ2-3, with 8 positions matching TRBD2. The CDR3 length is 14 residues. Germline CDR1 reads MNHEY; CDR2 reads SVGAGI. The CDR3 is CASSAGGRTDTLYF. CDR3 DNA: TGTGCCAGCAGCGCGGGAGGACGCACAGATACGCTGTATTTT.

The V gene is TRBV5-1, the J gene TRBJ1-2, with TRBD1 identical over 10 bases. This CDR3 is built from 15 residues. Germline loops: CDR1 SGHRS, CDR2 YFSETQ. Trimming cost V 4 bases and J 5 bases; bases outside gene matches: 8. CDR3 sequence (DNA): TGCGCCAGCAGCCCCTCCCCGGGACAGGGGTATGGCTACACCTTC. Translation: CASSPSPGQGYGYTF.

The gene calls are TRBV4-1 and TRBJ1-6; 8 bases are shared with TRBD1. The V segment lost 3 bases and the J segment 7 bases; nucleotides outside the gene matches: 8. This CDR3 is built from 16 residues. CDR1 and CDR2 from the germline V gene are MGHRA and YSYEKL. DNA of the CDR3: TGCGCCAGCAGCCAGGAAAGGACAGGGACAAATTCACCCCTCCACTTT. This translates into CASSQERTGTNSPLHF.

The V gene is TRBV14, the J gene TRBJ1-6; tentatively, D is TRBD1 (5 bases). In germline, CDR1 is SGHDN, CDR2 FVKESK. Trimming cost V 4 bases and J 6 bases, with 10 bases left between them. The CDR3 is 14 residues long. In DNA form, the CDR3 reads TGTGCCAGCAGCCCTCGGACACCTAATTCACCCCTCCACTTT. Amino acids: CASSPRTPNSPLHF.

As regards this clonotype: The junction and the germline gene differ at one end; a read error may be behind it. The V and J genes are TRBV15 and TRBJ2-3, with 9 bases identical to TRBD2. CDR3 length: 16 residues. Per the germline V gene, CDR1 is LNHNV and CDR2 is YYDKDF (reference sequence). DNA of the CDR3: TGTGCCACCAGCTCGTGGCGGGAGGGCCGCCCAGATAGGCAGTATTTT. It encodes CATSSWREGRPDRQYF.

The rearrangement joins TRBV20-1 to TRBJ2-7; TRBD2 matches at 10 bases. The J segment lost 0 bases and the V segment lost 6 bases, leaving 8 bases of the junction unmatched. From germline, CDR1 is DFQATT and CDR2 SNEGSKA (reference sequence). There are 15 residues in the CDR3. CDR3 DNA: TGCAGTGCCGGATTCTTAGCGGGGGGCTCCTACGAGCAGTACTTC. It codes for CSAGFLAGGSYEQYF.

The chain employs TRBV5-5 and TRBJ2-7; maybe TRBD2 (5 bases). The germline gives CDR1 SGHKS, CDR2 YYEKEE (reference sequence). The CDR3 length is 14 residues. Trimming left V 4 bases short and J 2 bases short, with 13 bases between. The DNA of the CDR3 is TGTGCCAGCAGCGTAACTAGGAGCCCCTACGAGCAGTACTTC. Translating gives CASSVTRSPYEQYF.

This clonotype was seen many times. The chain links TRBV28 to TRBJ1-6; D possibly corresponds to TRBD1 (5 bases). CDR1 is MDHEN and CDR2 is SYDVKM in the germline V gene. The CDR3 is 15 amino acids. V was pared by 6 bases and J by 1 base, with 10 bases between. CDR3 region: CASSLGVSYNSPLHF. The DNA of the CDR3 is TGTGCCAGCAGCCTAGGGGTATCCTATAATTCACCCCTCCACTTT. The complete variable domain, with remaining parts taken from reference TRBV28 and TRBJ1-6, reads DVKVTQSSRYLVKRTGEKVFLECVQDMDHENMFWYRQDPGLGLRLIYFSYDVKMKEKGDIPEGYSVSREKKERFSLILESASTNQTSMYLCASSLGVSYNSPLHFGNGTRLTVT.

A few counts support this clonotype. V usage is TRBV12-3 or TRBV12-4 and J usage is TRBJ1-5; TRBD1 is a possible D gene (6 bases). The CDR3 runs to 13 residues. V was shortened by 6 bases and J by 4 bases, with 10 bases between the two germline ends. CDR3 sequence: CASSRTDNQPQHF. The CDR3 DNA follows: TGTGCCAGCAGCCGGACAGATAATCAGCCCCAGCATTTT.

This clonotype was detected ten times or more. The rearrangement uses TRBV7-2 and TRBJ2-1; possibly TRBD1 for D (5 bases). V lost 4 bases and J 6 bases, leaving 13 bases between the germline ends. CDR1 SGHTA and CDR2 FQGNSA come from the germline V gene. The CDR3 runs 14 residues. The DNA for the CDR3 is TGTGCCAGCAGCTCACAGGTGTCTGGCAATGAGCAGTTCTTC. Amino acids: CASSSQVSGNEQFF.

Concerning this clonotype: A much larger clone sits a single nucleotide away, making a read error possible. The chain recombines TRBV12-3 or TRBV12-4 with TRBJ1-1; possibly TRBD1 for D (6 bases). The CDR3 is 16 amino acids. This CDR3 is CASRVRGRGPNTEALF. The CDR3 region has the DNA TGTGCCAGCAGAGTCAGGGGACGGGGGCCGAACACTGAAGCTTTATTT.

Note on this clonotype: At one end the junction does not follow the germline gene, possibly because of a read error. The genes are TRBV5-3 and TRBJ2-1; 13 nucleotides line up with TRBD2. TRBV5-3 is an ORF; its function is uncertain. This CDR3 has 17 amino acids. The CDR3 DNA follows: TGTGCCAGCAGCTCGGCTGAGACTAGCGGGAGGTGGAATGAGCAGTTCTTC. This gives the protein CASSSAETSGRWNEQFF.

On this clonotype: The CDR3 end shows no conserved phenylalanine or tryptophan, and so a read error is likely. The chain combines TRBV7-9 with TRBJ1-2; TRBD1 agrees at 9 bases. This CDR3 is built from 16 residues. V lost 5 bases, J lost 3 bases, and 10 bases stayed unmatched. The V gene's germline CDR1 is SEHNR and CDR2 FQNEAQ (reference sequence). CDR3 sequence reads: CASSPTRDRVDYGYTL. CDR3 bases: TGTGCCAGCAGCCCGACACGGGACAGGGTTGACTATGGCTACACCTTA.